The 6 T cell receptor beta chains below all came from one sample that was sequenced in a study of technical replicates of blood from a few donors. TCRdb keeps only in-frame clones here, not all; method: immunoSEQ multiplex PCR. The sample holds about 97,000 clones, about 95% seen once. What was sequenced was T cells isolated from PBMCs. Receptors were obtained from a human donor in good health.

V gene TRBV28 combines with J gene TRBJ2-2; 9 bases align to TRBD2. The CDR3 extends over 15 amino acids. Germline V CDR1 and CDR2: MDHEN, SYDVKM. J lost 5 bases, V lost 6 bases, and 7 bases had no gene match. This CDR3 is CASRPPGLATGELFF. The CDR3 nucleotides read TGTGCCAGCAGACCTCCGGGACTAGCAACCGGGGAGCTGTTTTTT.

The chain recombines TRBV7-2 with TRBJ2-2, with D possibly being TRBD1 (6 bases). Germline CDR1 is SGHTA and CDR2 is FQGNSA. V was clipped by 6 bases and J by 2 bases, with 10 bases between them. The CDR3 has 14 amino acids. The CDR3 spells CASSRGLNTGELFF. CDR3 sequence (DNA): TGTGCCAGCAGTAGGGGGTTAAACACCGGGGAGCTGTTTTTT.

This sequence joins TRBV10-1 and TRBJ2-1, with TRBD2 matching 7 bases. The CDR3 spans 13 residues. Germline values: CDR1 WNHNN, CDR2 SYGVQD (reference sequence). J gave up 10 bases and V 3 bases, and 6 bases lay outside the gene matches. The CDR3 spells CASSDPNGGEQFF. The CDR3 nucleotides are TGCGCCAGCAGTGACCCAAACGGGGGGGAGCAGTTCTTC.

The gene calls are TRBV7-4 and TRBJ2-7, with D possibly TRBD2 on 6 matching bases. The V end was cut by 4 bases, the J end by 7 bases, with 17 bases between. Germline CDR1 and CDR2: SGHVT and SQSDAQ. This CDR3 has 14 amino acids. Written as DNA, the CDR3 is TGTGCCAGCAGCTCGGGAGTGTATACCATTGAGCAGTACTTC. Translation: CASSSGVYTIEQYF.

The rearrangement joins TRBV4-2 to TRBJ2-5, with 9 bases identical to TRBD1. The CDR3 extends over 16 amino acids. Germline trimming cut 4 bases from V and 1 base from J; bases unmatched to any gene: 7. Germline lookup yields CDR1 LGHNA and CDR2 YNFKEQ. This CDR3 reads CASSRGQGPFQETQYF. DNA for the CDR3: TGTGCCAGCAGCCGAGGACAGGGGCCCTTCCAAGAGACCCAGTACTTC.

The chain joins TRBV18 to TRBJ2-2; the D is unclear. The CDR3 extends over 15 amino acids. CDR1 is KGHSH and CDR2 is LQKENI in the germline V gene. Trimming shortened V by 6 bases and J by 1 base, and 12 bases separated the two germline ends. This CDR3 reads CASSPASLNTGELFF. DNA for the CDR3: TGTGCCAGCTCGCCCGCGAGTCTGAACACCGGGGAGCTGTTTTTT.